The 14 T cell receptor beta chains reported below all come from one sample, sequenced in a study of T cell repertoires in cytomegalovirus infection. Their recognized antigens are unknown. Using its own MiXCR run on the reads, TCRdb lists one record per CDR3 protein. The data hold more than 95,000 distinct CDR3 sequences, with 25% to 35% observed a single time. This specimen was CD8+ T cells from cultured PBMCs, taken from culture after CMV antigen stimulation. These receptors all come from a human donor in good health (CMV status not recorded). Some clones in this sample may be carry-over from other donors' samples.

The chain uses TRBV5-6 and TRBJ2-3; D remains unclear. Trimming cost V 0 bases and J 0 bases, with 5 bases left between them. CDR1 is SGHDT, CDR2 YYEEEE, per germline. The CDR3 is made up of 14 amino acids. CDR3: CASSLVSSTDTQYF. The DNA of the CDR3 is TGTGCCAGCAGCTTGGTATCTAGCACAGATACGCAGTATTTT.

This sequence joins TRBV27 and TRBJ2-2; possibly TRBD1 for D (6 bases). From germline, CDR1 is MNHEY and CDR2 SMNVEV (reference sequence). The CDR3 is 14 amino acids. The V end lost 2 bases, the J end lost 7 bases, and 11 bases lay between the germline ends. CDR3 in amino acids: CASSLGRGGGELFF. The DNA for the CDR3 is TGTGCCAGCAGTTTAGGCAGGGGCGGCGGGGAGCTGTTTTTT.

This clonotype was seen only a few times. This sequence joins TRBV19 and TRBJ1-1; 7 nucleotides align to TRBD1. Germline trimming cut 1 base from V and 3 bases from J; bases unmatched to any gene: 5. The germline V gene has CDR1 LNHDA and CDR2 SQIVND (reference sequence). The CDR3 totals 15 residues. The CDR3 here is CASSIGRGKDTEAFF. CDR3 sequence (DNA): TGTGCCAGTAGTATAGGCAGGGGGAAGGACACTGAAGCTTTCTTT.

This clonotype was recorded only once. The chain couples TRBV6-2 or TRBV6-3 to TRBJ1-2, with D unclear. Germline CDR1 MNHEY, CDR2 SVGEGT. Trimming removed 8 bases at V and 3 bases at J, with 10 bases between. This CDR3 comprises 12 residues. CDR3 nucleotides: TGTGCCAGCGGAAGGGATTACTATGGCTACACCTTC. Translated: CASGRDYYGYTF.

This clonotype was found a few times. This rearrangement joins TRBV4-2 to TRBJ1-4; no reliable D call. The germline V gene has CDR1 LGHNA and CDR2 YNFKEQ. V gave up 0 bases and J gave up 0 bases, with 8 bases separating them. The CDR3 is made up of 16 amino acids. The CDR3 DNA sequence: TGTGCCAGCAGCCAAGATCCCGTTGCAACTAATGAAAAACTGTTTTTT. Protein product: CASSQDPVATNEKLFF.

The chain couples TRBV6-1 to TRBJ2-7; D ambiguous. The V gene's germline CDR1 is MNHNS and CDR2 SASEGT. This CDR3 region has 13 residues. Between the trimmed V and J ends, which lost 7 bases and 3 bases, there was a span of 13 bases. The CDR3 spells CASTPDFHYEQYF. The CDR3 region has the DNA TGTGCCAGCACCCCCGACTTCCACTACGAGCAGTACTTC.

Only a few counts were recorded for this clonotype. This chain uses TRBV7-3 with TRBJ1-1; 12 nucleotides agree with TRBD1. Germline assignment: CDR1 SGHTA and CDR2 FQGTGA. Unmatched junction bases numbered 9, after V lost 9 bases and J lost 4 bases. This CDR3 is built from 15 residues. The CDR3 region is CASPGTGGRGTEAFF. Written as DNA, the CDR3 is TGTGCCAGTCCCGGGACAGGGGGCCGGGGCACTGAAGCTTTCTTT.

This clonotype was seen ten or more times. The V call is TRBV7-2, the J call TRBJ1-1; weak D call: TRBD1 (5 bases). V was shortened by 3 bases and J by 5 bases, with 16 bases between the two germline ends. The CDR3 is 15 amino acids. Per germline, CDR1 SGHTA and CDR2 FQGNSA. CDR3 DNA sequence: TGTGCCAGCAGCTTGGTATTAAGGGGCTGGACTGAAGCTTTCTTT. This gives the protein CASSLVLRGWTEAFF.

Written as DNA, the CDR3 is TGTGCCAGCAGCTTAACTAGCGGCAGCACAGATACGCAGTATTTT. It is translated as CASSLTSGSTDTQYF. V is TRBV7-2 and J is TRBJ2-3, with 8 bases matching TRBD2. CDR1 is SGHTA and CDR2 is FQGNSA in the germline V gene. There are 15 residues in the CDR3. With 2 bases clipped from V and 0 bases from J, the junction kept 1 base outside the gene matches.

The DNA of the CDR3 is TGTGCCAGCAGCTCCCCTAGCGGGGGGGTGGTCGGGGAGCTGTTTTTT. It encodes CASSSPSGGVVGELFF. The V call is TRBV7-6, the J call TRBJ2-2, with 12 bases aligning to TRBD2. The CDR3 loop spans 16 amino acids. V gave up 4 bases and J gave up 7 bases; unmatched junction bases: 7. CDR1 is SGHVS, CDR2 FNYEAQ, per germline.

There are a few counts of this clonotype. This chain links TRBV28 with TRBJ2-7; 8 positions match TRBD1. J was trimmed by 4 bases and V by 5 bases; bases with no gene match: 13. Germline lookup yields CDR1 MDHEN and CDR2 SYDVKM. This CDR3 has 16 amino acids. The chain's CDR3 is CASSPPRGTGNYEQYF. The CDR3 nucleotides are TGTGCCAGCAGTCCCCCCCGAGGGACAGGAAATTACGAGCAGTACTTC.

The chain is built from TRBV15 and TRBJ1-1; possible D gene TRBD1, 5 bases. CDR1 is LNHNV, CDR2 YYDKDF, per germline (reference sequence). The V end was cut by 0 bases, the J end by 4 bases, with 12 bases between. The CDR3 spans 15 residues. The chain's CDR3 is CATSRDGGSGTEAFF. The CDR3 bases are TGTGCCACCAGCAGAGATGGGGGGTCAGGCACTGAAGCTTTCTTT.

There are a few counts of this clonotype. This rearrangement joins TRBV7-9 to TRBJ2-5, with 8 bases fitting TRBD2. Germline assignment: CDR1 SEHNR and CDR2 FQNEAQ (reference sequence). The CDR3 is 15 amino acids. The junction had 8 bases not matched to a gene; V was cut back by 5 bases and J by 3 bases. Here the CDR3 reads CASSIIPGLEETQYF. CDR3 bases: TGTGCCAGCAGCATTATTCCGGGACTAGAAGAGACCCAGTACTTC.

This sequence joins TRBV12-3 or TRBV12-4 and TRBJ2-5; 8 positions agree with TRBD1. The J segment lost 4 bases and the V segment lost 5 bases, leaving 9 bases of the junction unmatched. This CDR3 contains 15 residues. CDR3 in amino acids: CASSIGPQGAETQYF. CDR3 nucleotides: TGTGCCAGCAGTATCGGGCCCCAGGGGGCAGAGACCCAGTACTTC.